This T cell receptor beta chain was captured by sequencing in a study of T cell repertoires in cytomegalovirus infection. CDR3 size: 15 residues. CDR1 and CDR2 from the germline V gene are MGHRA and YSYEKL. V lost 2 bases and J 2 bases, leaving 10 bases between the germline ends. This clonotype showed up just a few times. Its antigen is still unknown. MiXCR, run by TCRdb on the reads, gives a single entry per CDR3 protein. The sample records tens of thousands of distinct CDR3 sequences, 20% being singletons. The sample was PBMCs, sequenced either directly or after in vitro stimulation (not recorded which). The rearrangement joins TRBV4-1 to TRBJ2-4; perhaps TRBD2 as D (5 bases). The TCR sequence derives from a human donor in good health (CMV status not recorded). Some clones in this sample may be carry-over from other donors' samples. The CDR3 spells CASSQLGSTKNIQYF. DNA for the CDR3: TGCGCCAGCAGCCAACTAGGGAGTACCAAAAACATTCAGTACTTC.